The T cell receptor beta chain under discussion was sequenced for a study of CD4 T cells in relation to SARS-CoV-2 and coronaviruses. The overall study: Negative control cultures got HIV-1 Nef peptides or no peptide.

This clone was seen more than once but under ten times. Its specificity is not known. The unexposed donors gave CD4+ T cells in 2011-2018, prior to COVID-19. After about 10 days of culture, CD4+ T cells were isolated. Cells permitting, SARS-CoV-2 S/N and four cold-coronavirus spikes were tested on unexposed-donor CD4+ T cells. CDR3 length: 13 amino acids. Per germline, CDR1 SGHAT and CDR2 FQNNGV. V lost 1 base, J lost 3 bases, and 6 bases lay in between. Assay used: immunoSEQ multiplex PCR; TCRdb lists only in-frame clones, some missing. The table has 24,000 or so clones, 75% to 80% seen once. The receptor's source is a human donor in good health. V usage is TRBV11-2 and J usage is TRBJ2-5; D is possibly TRBD2 (6 bases). The sample was CD4+ T cells from PBMCs, cultured in vitro. In DNA, the CDR3 is TGTGCCAGCAGCTTAGGGAGGGAAGAGACCCAGTACTTC. Translating gives CASSLGREETQYF.